The rows below give T cell receptor beta chains drawn from one sample of a study of T cells in Graves' hyperthyroidism and ophthalmopathy. MiXCR, run by TCRdb on the multiplex PCR reads, gives a single entry per CDR3 protein. The table has 700,000 or so distinct CDR3 sequences, about 14% seen once; the top ten hold approximately 12%. The sample was blood. The origin of the receptors is a woman in her 50s with Graves' ophthalmopathy. The CDR3 runs from the conserved cysteine through the conserved F or W. D genes are given only for firm matches. Not every row has a clone size; where given, it reads once, few, many or a size class.

>TRBD1|TRBJ2-1|many|TRBV18
CASSPDRGTYNEQFF
TGTGCCAGCTCACCCGACAGGGGAACGTACAATGAGCAGTTCTTC
>TRBD2|TRBJ2-7|-|TRBV7-9
CASSSTRLAAPYEQYF
TGTGCCAGCAGCTCCACTCGACTAGCCGCCCCCTACGAGCAGTACTTC
>-|TRBJ1-6|-|TRBV19
CASTTHSPGGSPLHF
TGTGCCAGTACAACACACTCTCCCGGGGGCTCACCCCTCCACTTT
>TRBD1|TRBJ2-3|many|TRBV15
CATSRVGQGLDTQYF
TGTGCCACCAGCAGAGTGGGACAGGGGTTAGATACGCAGTATTTT
>TRBD2|TRBJ2-1|many|TRBV7-9
CASSPRLREVGNEQFF
TGTGCCAGCAGCCCCCGGCTGCGGGAGGTAGGGAATGAGCAGTTCTTC
>TRBD2|TRBJ2-1|many|TRBV28
CATRVREGNEQFF
TGTGCCACCAGGGTCCGGGAGGGGAATGAGCAGTTCTTC
>TRBD1|TRBJ2-1|many|TRBV20-1
CSALPIDRGPSSYNEQFF
TGCAGTGCCCTACCTATCGACAGGGGCCCTAGCTCCTACAATGAGCAGTTCTTC
>-|TRBJ1-4|-|TRBV29-1
CSVVKQENEKLFF
TGCAGCGTTGTCAAGCAGGAGAATGAAAAACTGTTTTTT
>-|TRBJ1-4|-|TRBV29-1
CSVLGMTNEKLFF
TGCAGCGTTTTAGGGATGACTAATGAAAAACTGTTTTTT
>TRBD1|TRBJ1-2|-|TRBV27
CASSQPGTGRGYTF
TGTGCCAGCAGTCAGCCCGGGACAGGGCGTGGCTACACCTTC
>-|TRBJ2-1|few|TRBV30
CAWSGSSIDEQFF
TGTGCCTGGAGCGGGAGTAGTATCGATGAGCAGTTCTTC
>-|TRBJ1-4|few|TRBV27
CASSLSKWEGLNEKLFF
TGTGCCAGCAGTTTATCGAAGTGGGAGGGTCTGAATGAAAAACTGTTTTTT
>-|TRBJ2-3|many|TRBV2
CASSDLADTQYF
TGTGCCAGCAGTGACTTAGCCGATACGCAGTATTTT
>-|TRBJ1-3|many|TRBV7-8
CASSLKRFSAGNTIYF
TGTGCCAGCAGCTTAAAGAGGTTTTCGGCAGGAAACACCATATATTTT
>TRBD2|TRBJ2-2|many|TRBV9
CASSVALGTSGPGELFF
TGTGCCAGCAGCGTAGCTCTTGGGACTAGCGGTCCCGGGGAGCTGTTTTTT
>TRBD1|TRBJ2-5|many|TRBV13
CASSTPTGALTQYF
TGTGCCAGCAGCACCCCGACAGGGGCCTTGACCCAGTACTTC
>-|TRBJ2-6|-|TRBV19
CASSTQGVSGANVLTF
TGTGCCAGTAGTACACAGGGAGTCTCTGGGGCCAACGTCCTGACTTTC
>-|TRBJ1-2|-|TRBV27
CASRSGIYYGYTF
TGTGCCAGCAGATCAGGGATTTACTATGGCTACACCTTC
>TRBD2|TRBJ2-7|many|TRBV12-3/TRBV12-4
CASSSVGLASYEQYF
TGTGCCAGCAGCTCGGTCGGACTAGCTTCCTACGAGCAGTACTTC
>TRBD1|TRBJ1-1|many|TRBV7-8
CASSILRQGGTEAFF
TGTGCCAGCAGCATATTAAGACAGGGGGGTACTGAAGCTTTCTTT
>-|TRBJ2-7|many|TRBV2
CASRSVGDEQYF
TGTGCCAGCAGGAGTGTGGGTGACGAGCAGTACTTC
>-|TRBJ1-5|-|TRBV19
CASSIFSWEEQPQHF
TGTGCCAGTAGTATTTTTAGCTGGGAGGAGCAGCCCCAGCATTTT
>TRBD2|TRBJ2-7|-|TRBV20-1
CSAPLGLAGLGQYF
TGCAGTGCGCCGTTGGGACTAGCGGGACTAGGGCAGTACTTC
>TRBD1|TRBJ1-2|many|TRBV18
CASSRDRDYGYTF
TGTGCCAGCTCACGCGACAGGGATTATGGCTACACCTTC
>TRBD2|TRBJ2-7|many|TRBV20-1
CSATGLAGVSSYEQYF
TGCAGTGCTACGGGACTAGCGGGAGTAAGCTCCTACGAGCAGTACTTC
>TRBD2|TRBJ2-5|few|TRBV5-1
CASSPRTREETQYF
TGCGCCAGCAGCCCTCGGACTAGAGAAGAGACCCAGTACTTC
>-|TRBJ2-7|-|TRBV30
CAWRKNRFPYEQYF
TGTGCCTGGAGGAAAAACAGGTTTCCCTACGAGCAGTACTTC
>TRBD2|TRBJ2-1|many|TRBV20-1
CSASLAGGPYNEQFF
TGCAGTGCAAGTCTAGCGGGGGGACCCTACAATGAGCAGTTCTTC
>TRBD2|TRBJ2-3|many|TRBV5-1
CASSLGTLAGGTDTQYF
TGCGCCAGCAGCTTGGGGACACTAGCGGGAGGCACAGATACGCAGTATTTT
>-|TRBJ2-2|few|TRBV6-2/TRBV6-3
CAIRPIPNTGELFF
TGTGCCATCAGACCGATTCCGAACACCGGGGAGCTGTTTTTT
>-|TRBJ2-1|many|TRBV6-2/TRBV6-3
CASRPIGGNEQFF
TGTGCCAGCAGACCTATAGGGGGCAATGAGCAGTTCTTC
>TRBD1|TRBJ1-2|-|TRBV7-9
CASSLQGQGDGYTF
TGTGCCAGCAGCTTACAGGGACAGGGGGATGGCTACACCTTC
>-|TRBJ1-2|few|TRBV28
CAIQHYGYTF
TGTGCCATTCAGCACTATGGCTACACCTTC
>-|TRBJ2-1|many|TRBV11-2
CASSLVQGRGNEQFF
TGTGCCAGCAGCTTAGTACAGGGGCGGGGAAATGAGCAGTTCTTC
>-|TRBJ2-2|few|TRBV27
CASQSFLGRSGELFF
TGTGCCAGCCAATCGTTTCTAGGGAGGTCCGGGGAGCTGTTTTTT
>-|TRBJ1-2|-|TRBV12-3/TRBV12-4
CASSLVGGGYGYTF
TGTGCCAGCAGTTTGGTTGGAGGGGGCTATGGCTACACCTTC
>-|TRBJ2-5|many|TRBV12-3/TRBV12-4
CASSLEAGRKTQYF
TGTGCCAGCAGTTTAGAGGCGGGGCGAAAGACCCAGTACTTC
>-|TRBJ2-1|many|TRBV2
CASRHSEFINEQFF
TGTGCCAGCAGGCATAGCGAATTTATCAATGAGCAGTTCTTC
>-|TRBJ1-2|many|TRBV6-6
CASSYSGSGTYGYTF
TGTGCCAGCAGTTACTCGGGGTCAGGGACCTATGGCTACACCTTC
>-|TRBJ2-1|-|TRBV15
CATSRGNGLPNEQFF
TGTGCCACCAGCAGAGGTAATGGATTACCTAATGAGCAGTTCTTC
>-|TRBJ2-1|-|TRBV6-1
CASSSLRASYNEQFF
TGTGCCAGCAGCAGCCTACGGGCGTCCTACAATGAGCAGTTCTTC
>TRBD1|TRBJ1-1|many|TRBV9
CASSGGQGTNTEAFF
TGTGCCAGCAGCGGAGGACAGGGAACTAACACTGAAGCTTTCTTT
>TRBD2|TRBJ2-1|many|TRBV20-1
CSAIAGGPRNEQFF
TGCAGTGCTATTGCGGGAGGGCCCCGCAATGAGCAGTTCTTC
>-|TRBJ2-1|many|TRBV2
CASRVANGSDEQFF
TGTGCCAGCAGGGTAGCTAACGGGAGCGATGAGCAGTTCTTC
>TRBD1|TRBJ2-7|few|TRBV29-1
CSVGQGPREQYF
TGCAGCGTCGGACAGGGTCCTCGCGAGCAGTACTTC
>-|TRBJ2-7|few|TRBV11-1
CASSLWWVSYEQYF
TGTGCCAGCAGCTTATGGTGGGTCTCCTACGAGCAGTACTTC
>-|TRBJ2-1|-|TRBV11-3
CASSPGGIRSLLTYNEQFF
TGTGCCAGCAGCCCAGGGGGGATTCGGTCCCTCCTTACCTACAATGAGCAGTTCTTC
>TRBD2|TRBJ2-5|many|TRBV7-9
CASSTGTSGWGFFRETQYF
TGTGCCAGCAGCACCGGGACTAGCGGTTGGGGGTTCTTTCGAGAGACCCAGTACTTC
>-|TRBJ2-1|many|TRBV28
CASRIRGITNNEQFF
TGTGCCAGCAGGATTCGGGGTATAACCAACAATGAGCAGTTCTTC
>-|TRBJ2-5|few|TRBV5-1
CASSPPGLERETQYF
TGCGCCAGCAGCCCGCCGGGACTCGAAAGGGAGACCCAGTACTTC
>TRBD2|TRBJ2-7|-|TRBV20-1
CSARGLAGDQGEQYF
TGCAGTGCTAGGGGACTAGCGGGAGATCAAGGCGAGCAGTACTTC
>TRBD2|TRBJ2-3|few|TRBV15
CATSRIAGGYTDTQYF
TGTGCCACCAGCAGGATAGCGGGGGGGTACACAGATACGCAGTATTTT
>TRBD1|TRBJ2-7|-|TRBV6-1
CASSKNPHRGLSYEQYF
TGTGCCAGCAGCAAAAACCCCCACAGGGGCCTCTCCTACGAGCAGTACTTC
>-|TRBJ2-1|many|TRBV2
CASRQYTGLYNEQFF
TGTGCCAGCAGACAGTACACGGGACTCTACAATGAGCAGTTCTTC
>-|TRBJ2-1|many|TRBV20-1
CSAELDTSYNEQFF
TGCAGTGCCGAACTAGACACGTCCTACAATGAGCAGTTCTTC
>TRBD2|TRBJ2-7|once|TRBV5-5
CASSSAKAGLEQYF
TGTGCCAGCAGCTCTGCGAAAGCGGGACTCGAGCAGTACTTC
>TRBD1|TRBJ1-2|many|TRBV11-2
CASSLKTGFGGYTF
TGTGCCAGCAGCCTCAAGACAGGGTTTGGTGGCTACACCTTC
>TRBD1|TRBJ1-3|-|TRBV4-1
CASSQPAGGYGNTIYF
TGCGCCAGCAGCCAACCAGCAGGGGGGTATGGAAACACCATATATTTT